What follows describes a single T cell receptor (beta chain). Trimming took 6 bases from V and 4 from J, leaving 10 bases between them. The CDR3 contains 13 residues. The germline V gene has CDR1 MNHEY and CDR2 SMNVEV (reference sequence). Primers: 60 Vbeta forward and 13 Jbeta reverse. Profiled with immunoSEQ multiplex PCR; TCRdb holds only in-frame clones, not every one. The sample consists of about 120,000 clones, more than 75% of them appearing once. The record originates from a study of cytomegalovirus exposure and HLA in healthy donors. The sample was PBMCs. The rearrangement uses TRBV27 and TRBJ1-3; D is ambiguous. The origin of this receptor is a woman aged 40 to 50 in good health and CMV-seropositive. This CDR3 reads CASSRQEGNTIYF. The CDR3 region has the DNA TGTGCCAGCAGCAGGCAGGAAGGAAACACCATATATTTT.